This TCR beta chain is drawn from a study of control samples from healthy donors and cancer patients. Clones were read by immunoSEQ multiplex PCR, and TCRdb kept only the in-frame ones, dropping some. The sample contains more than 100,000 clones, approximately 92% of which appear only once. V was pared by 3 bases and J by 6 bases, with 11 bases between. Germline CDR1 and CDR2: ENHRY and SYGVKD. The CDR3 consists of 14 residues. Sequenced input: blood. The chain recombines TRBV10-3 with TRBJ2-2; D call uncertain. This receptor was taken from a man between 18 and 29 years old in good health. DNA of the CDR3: TGTGCCATCAGTGAAATCGTGGGTTCCGGGGAGCTGTTTTTT. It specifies CAISEIVGSGELFF.